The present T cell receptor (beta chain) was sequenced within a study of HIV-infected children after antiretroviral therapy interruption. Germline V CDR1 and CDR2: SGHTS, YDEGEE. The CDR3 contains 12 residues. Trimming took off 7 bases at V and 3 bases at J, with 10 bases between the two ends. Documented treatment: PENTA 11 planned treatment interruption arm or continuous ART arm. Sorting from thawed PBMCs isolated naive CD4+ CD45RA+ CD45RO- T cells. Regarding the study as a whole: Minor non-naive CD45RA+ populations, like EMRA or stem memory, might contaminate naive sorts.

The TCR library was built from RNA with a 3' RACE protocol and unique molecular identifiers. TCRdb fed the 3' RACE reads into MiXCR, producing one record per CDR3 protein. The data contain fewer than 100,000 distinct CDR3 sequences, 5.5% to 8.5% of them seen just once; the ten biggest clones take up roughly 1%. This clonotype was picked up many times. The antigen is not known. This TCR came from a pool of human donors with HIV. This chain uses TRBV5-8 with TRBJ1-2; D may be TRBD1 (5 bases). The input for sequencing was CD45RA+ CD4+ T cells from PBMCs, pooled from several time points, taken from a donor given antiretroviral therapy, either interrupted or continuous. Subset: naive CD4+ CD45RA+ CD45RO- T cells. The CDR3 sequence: CASGQGYYGYTF. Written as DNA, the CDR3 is TGTGCCAGCGGGCAGGGTTACTATGGCTACACCTTC.